The 21 T cell receptor beta chains reported below all come from one sample, sequenced in a study of cytomegalovirus exposure and HLA in healthy donors. With 60 Vbeta and 13 Jbeta primers, the PCR was carried out. Profiling relied on immunoSEQ multiplex PCR, and the TCRdb table lists in-frame clones only, not all of them. Of about 130,000 clones in the sample, approximately 74% were seen once. Sequenced input: PBMCs. The receptor set was obtained from a young man in good health and CMV-seropositive.

The CDR3 nucleotides read TGTGCCAGCAGCAAAGTTAGACAGGATCCAGATACGCAGTATTTT. Encoded protein: CASSKVRQDPDTQYF. This rearrangement joins TRBV21-1 to TRBJ2-3; TRBD1 was called by the table and not checked on the DNA. TRBV21-1 represents a pseudogene. The CDR3 sequence is 15 residues long.

The chain links TRBV4-1 to TRBJ2-7; 9 bases agree with TRBD1. The junction had 3 bases not matched to a gene; V was cut back by 3 bases and J by 3 bases. Germline V gives CDR1 MGHRA, CDR2 YSYEKL. This CDR3 has 14 residues. The CDR3 region has the DNA TGCGCCAGCAGCCAGGGACAGGGAGACTACGAGCAGTACTTC. This translates into CASSQGQGDYEQYF.

The chain is built from TRBV2 and TRBJ2-1, with D possibly matching TRBD2 (7 bases). This CDR3 is built from 15 residues. Trimming left V 0 bases short and J 12 bases short, with 18 bases between. CDR1 is SNHLY and CDR2 is FYNNEI in the germline V gene. As DNA, the CDR3 is TGTGCCAGCAGTGAAGCGGCGGGGGCTAGGCAGGGGCAGTTCTTC. Translation gives CASSEAAGARQGQFF.

This chain links TRBV5-1 with TRBJ2-7; TRBD1 matches 8 bases. The germline CDR1 and CDR2 sequences are SGHRS and YFSETQ. This CDR3 has 14 residues. The junction had 4 bases not matched to a gene; V was cut back by 2 bases and J by 3 bases. The CDR3 protein is CASSLYRGSYEQYF. The CDR3 region has the DNA TGCGCCAGCAGCTTATACAGGGGGAGCTACGAGCAGTACTTC.

The chain couples TRBV7-2 to TRBJ1-2; D is unclear. This CDR3 has 13 residues. Germline V gives CDR1 SGHTA, CDR2 FQGNSA. Trimming pared 1 base from V and 4 bases from J, leaving 7 bases between. Here the CDR3 reads CASSLDKSYGYTF. CDR3 nucleotide sequence: TGTGCCAGCAGCTTAGATAAATCCTATGGCTACACCTTC.

The chain is built from TRBV6-1 and TRBJ2-7; D ambiguous. CDR1 and CDR2 from the germline V gene are MNHNS and SASEGT. There are 17 residues in the CDR3. Between the trimmed V and J ends, which lost 0 bases and 3 bases, there was a span of 18 bases. The CDR3 coding sequence is TGTGCCAGCAGTGAAGCCGTAGGTGGCGGAGCTTTCTACGAGCAGTACTTC. Amino acids: CASSEAVGGGAFYEQYF.

This rearrangement joins TRBV7-9 to TRBJ1-6; D is unclear. The CDR3 has 15 amino acids. V lost 7 bases and J 0 bases, leaving 10 bases between the germline ends. In germline, CDR1 is SEHNR, CDR2 FQNEAQ (reference sequence). CDR3 region: CASMDGSSYNSPLHF. DNA of the CDR3: TGTGCCAGCATGGACGGGAGCTCCTATAATTCACCCCTCCACTTT.

This chain connects TRBV7-8 to TRBJ2-7; D is possibly TRBD2 (6 bases). The V end was cut by 5 bases, the J end by 6 bases, with 17 bases between. The germline V gene has CDR1 SGHVS and CDR2 FQNEAQ. CDR3 length: 14 residues. The DNA of the CDR3 is TGTGCCAGCAGCCTTAAGGACCCGCGGGGCGAGCAGTACTTC. Translation gives CASSLKDPRGEQYF.

This clone showed up just a few times. The J gene is TRBJ1-5, the V gene TRBV10-3; D is perhaps TRBD1 (5 bases). The length of the CDR3 is 13 residues. Germline V gives CDR1 ENHRY, CDR2 SYGVKD. Trimming took off 10 bases at V and 4 bases at J, with 14 bases between the two ends. The CDR3 region is CATKKQANQPQHF. The CDR3 DNA follows: TGTGCCACCAAAAAACAGGCGAATCAGCCCCAGCATTTT.

This clone has a handful of counts. This chain links TRBV7-9 with TRBJ2-7; D is undetermined. Between the trimmed V and J ends, which lost 7 bases and 2 bases, there was a span of 15 bases. The CDR3 runs 14 residues. Germline V gene sequence: CDR1 SEHNR, CDR2 FQNEAQ (reference sequence). CDR3 amino acids: CASTSGSSPYEQYF. CDR3 DNA sequence: TGTGCCAGCACCTCCGGGTCAAGCCCCTACGAGCAGTACTTC.

The chain joins TRBV30 to TRBJ1-5; D unclear. Germline assignment: CDR1 GTSNPN and CDR2 SVGIG (reference sequence). The V end lost 8 bases, the J end lost 3 bases, and 14 bases lay between the germline ends. The length of the CDR3 is 13 residues. The CDR3 loop is CASAGGNNQPQHF. CDR3 DNA: TGTGCCAGCGCGGGAGGCAACAATCAGCCCCAGCATTTT.

V usage is TRBV28 and J usage is TRBJ2-1; weak D call: TRBD1 (6 bases). The CDR3 is 13 residues long. V shed 7 bases and J shed 7 bases, with 14 bases lying between them. CDR1 MDHEN and CDR2 SYDVKM come from the germline V gene. As DNA, the CDR3 is TGTGCCAGCACGACAGGATTTAATAATGAGCAGTTCTTC. It yields the protein CASTTGFNNEQFF.

The rearrangement links TRBV18 to TRBJ1-4; TRBD1 matches at 7 bases. This CDR3 has 15 amino acids. Germline CDR1 and CDR2: KGHSH and LQKENI. The V and J ends lost 4 bases and 0 bases, in that order; junction bases with no gene match: 2. DNA of the CDR3: TGTGCCAGCTCACTCACAGGGGCAACTAATGAAAAACTGTTTTTT. Translated: CASSLTGATNEKLFF.

This clone was detected only a few times. V is TRBV6-6 and J is TRBJ2-7, with a tentative D call TRBD2 (6 bases). Germline CDR1 MNHNY, CDR2 SVGAGI (reference sequence). This CDR3 is 13 amino acids long. Trimming removed 1 base at V and 3 bases at J, with 7 bases between. The CDR3 coding sequence is TGTGCCAGCAGTTACTGGACTAACTACGAGCAGTACTTC. This translates into CASSYWTNYEQYF.

Only a few counts were recorded for this clone. The chain carries TRBV7-9 and TRBJ1-4, with D tentatively TRBD1 (5 bases). CDR3 length: 15 residues. Looked up from germline, CDR1 is SEHNR and CDR2 is FQNEAQ (reference sequence). Deletions cut 5 bases from V and 1 base from J, with 11 bases between. The CDR3 DNA is TGTGCCAGCAGCATCCTAAGGGGAACTAATGAAAAACTGTTTTTT. Protein sequence: CASSILRGTNEKLFF.

The chain carries TRBV19 and TRBJ1-1; TRBD1 aligns across 7 bases. The ends lost 6 bases at V and 1 base at J; junction bases unmatched: 5. Germline assignment: CDR1 LNHDA and CDR2 SQIVND (reference sequence). This CDR3 has 14 amino acids. The CDR3 region has the DNA TGTGCCAGTAGAGTCCGGGACAGGAACACTGAAGCTTTCTTT. Protein sequence: CASRVRDRNTEAFF.

This chain uses TRBV9 with TRBJ1-2; TRBD1 matches 7 bases. V gave up 0 bases and J gave up 4 bases; unmatched junction bases: 0. Germline assignment: CDR1 SGDLS and CDR2 YYNGEE. The CDR3 is 13 amino acids. Written as DNA, the CDR3 is TGTGCCAGCAGCGTAGCAGGGGGCTATGGCTACACCTTC. It codes for CASSVAGGYGYTF.

This clone was observed a few times. The chain has TRBV6-1 and TRBJ2-7, with D perhaps TRBD2 (6 bases). Trimming left V 7 bases short and J 10 bases short, with 20 bases between. CDR1 and CDR2 (germline): MNHNS, SASEGT. This CDR3 is built from 13 residues. CDR3 bases: TGTGCCAGCACCCCCCGAGGGCCGGGGGAACAGTACTTC. As protein: CASTPRGPGEQYF.

This chain joins TRBV5-6 and TRBJ2-1; possible D gene TRBD1, 6 bases. Germline CDR1 and CDR2: SGHDT and YYEEEE. CDR3 length equals 15 residues. Trimming took 2 bases from V and 4 from J, leaving 13 bases between them. CDR3 loop: CASSFGQPLYNEQFF. CDR3 bases: TGTGCCAGCAGCTTCGGACAGCCCCTATACAATGAGCAGTTCTTC.

V gene TRBV15 combines with J gene TRBJ2-7, with TRBD2 matching 10 bases. The germline gives CDR1 LNHNV, CDR2 YYDKDF (reference sequence). This CDR3 has 16 amino acids. V dropped 0 bases and J dropped 0; count of bases not matched to a gene: 2. In DNA, the CDR3 is TGTGCCACCAGCAGAGAGCTAGCGGGAGTCTCCTACGAGCAGTACTTC. Its translation is CATSRELAGVSYEQYF.

V gene TRBV4-2 combines with J gene TRBJ2-7; D is unclear. Germline V CDR1 and CDR2: LGHNA, YNFKEQ. The CDR3 extends over 13 amino acids. The ends were cut back, 2 bases at V and 3 bases at J, with 8 bases in the middle. The CDR3 here is CASSQSGSYEQYF. The CDR3 DNA reads as TGTGCCAGCAGCCAATCAGGTAGCTACGAGCAGTACTTC.